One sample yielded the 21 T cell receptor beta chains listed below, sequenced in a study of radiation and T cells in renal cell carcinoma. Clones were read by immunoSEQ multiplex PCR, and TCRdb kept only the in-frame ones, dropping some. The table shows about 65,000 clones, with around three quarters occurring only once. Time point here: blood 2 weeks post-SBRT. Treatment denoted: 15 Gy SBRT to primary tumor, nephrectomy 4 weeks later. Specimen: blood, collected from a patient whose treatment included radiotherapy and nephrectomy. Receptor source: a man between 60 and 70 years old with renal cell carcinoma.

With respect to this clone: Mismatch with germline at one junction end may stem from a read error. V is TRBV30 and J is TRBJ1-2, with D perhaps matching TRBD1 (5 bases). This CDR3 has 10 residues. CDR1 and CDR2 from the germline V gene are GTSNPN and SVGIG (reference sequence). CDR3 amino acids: CASYRNGYAF. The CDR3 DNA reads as TGTGCCTCTTACAGGAATGGCTACGCCTTC.

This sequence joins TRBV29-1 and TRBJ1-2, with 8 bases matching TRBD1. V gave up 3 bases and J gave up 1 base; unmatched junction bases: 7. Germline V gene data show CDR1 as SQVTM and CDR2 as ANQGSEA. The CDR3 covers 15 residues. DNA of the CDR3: TGCAGCGTTGATGTCACAGGGGGAAGTAACTATGGCTACACCTTC. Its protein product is CSVDVTGGSNYGYTF. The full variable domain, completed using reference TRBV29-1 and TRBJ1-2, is SAVISQKPSRDICQRGTSLTIQCQVDSQVTMMFWYRQQPGQSLTLIATANQGSEATYESGFVIDKFPISRPNLTFSTLTVSNMSPEDSSIYLCSVDVTGGSNYGYTFGSGTRLTVV.

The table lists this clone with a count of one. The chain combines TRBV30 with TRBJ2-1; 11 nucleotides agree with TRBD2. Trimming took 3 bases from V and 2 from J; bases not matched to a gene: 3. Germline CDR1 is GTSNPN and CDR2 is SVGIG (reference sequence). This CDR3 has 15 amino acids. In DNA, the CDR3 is TGTGCCTGGAGGGGGGGACTAGCGGCCTACAATGAGCAGTTCTTC. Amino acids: CAWRGGLAAYNEQFF.

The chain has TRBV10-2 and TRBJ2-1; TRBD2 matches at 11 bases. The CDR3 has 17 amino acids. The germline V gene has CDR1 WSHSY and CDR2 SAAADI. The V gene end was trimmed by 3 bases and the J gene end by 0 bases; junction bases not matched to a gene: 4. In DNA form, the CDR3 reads TGCGCCAGCAGTGATCTACTAGCGGGGGCCTCCTACAATGAGCAGTTCTTC. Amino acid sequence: CASSDLLAGASYNEQFF.

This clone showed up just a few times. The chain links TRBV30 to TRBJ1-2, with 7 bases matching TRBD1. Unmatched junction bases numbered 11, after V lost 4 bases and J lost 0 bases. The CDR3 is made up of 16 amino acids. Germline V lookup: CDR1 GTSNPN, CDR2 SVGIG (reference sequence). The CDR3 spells CAWTLGDRSANYGYTF. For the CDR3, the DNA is TGTGCCTGGACTCTAGGGGACAGAAGTGCTAACTATGGCTACACCTTC.

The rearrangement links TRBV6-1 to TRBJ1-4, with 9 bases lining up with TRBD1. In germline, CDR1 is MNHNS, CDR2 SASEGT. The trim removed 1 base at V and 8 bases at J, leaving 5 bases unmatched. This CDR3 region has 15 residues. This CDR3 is CASSEDRGPEEKLFF. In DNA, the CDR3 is TGTGCCAGCAGTGAAGACAGGGGGCCGGAGGAAAAACTGTTTTTT.

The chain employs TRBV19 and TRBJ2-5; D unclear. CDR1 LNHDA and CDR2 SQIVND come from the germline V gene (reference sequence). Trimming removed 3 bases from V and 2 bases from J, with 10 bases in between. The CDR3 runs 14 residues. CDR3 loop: CASSIPQRQETQYF. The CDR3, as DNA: TGTGCCAGTAGTATTCCTCAAAGACAAGAGACCCAGTACTTC.

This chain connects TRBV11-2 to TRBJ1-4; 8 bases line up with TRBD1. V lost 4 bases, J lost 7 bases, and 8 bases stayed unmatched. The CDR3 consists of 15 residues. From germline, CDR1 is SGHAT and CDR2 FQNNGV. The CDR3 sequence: CASSSTGAEGEKLFF. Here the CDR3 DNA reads TGTGCCAGCAGCTCGACAGGGGCCGAGGGTGAAAAACTGTTTTTT.

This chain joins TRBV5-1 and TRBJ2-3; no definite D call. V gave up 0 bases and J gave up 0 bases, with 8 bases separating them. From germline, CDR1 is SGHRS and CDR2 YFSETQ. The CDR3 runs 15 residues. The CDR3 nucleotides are TGCGCCAGCAGCTTGGACCCAGCGAGCACAGATACGCAGTATTTT. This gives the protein CASSLDPASTDTQYF.

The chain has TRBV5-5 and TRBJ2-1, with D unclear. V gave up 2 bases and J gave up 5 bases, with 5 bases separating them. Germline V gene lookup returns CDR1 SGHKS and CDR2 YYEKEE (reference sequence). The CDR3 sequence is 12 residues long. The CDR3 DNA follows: TGTGCCAGCAGCTTCGGAGACAATGAGCAGTTCTTC. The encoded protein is CASSFGDNEQFF. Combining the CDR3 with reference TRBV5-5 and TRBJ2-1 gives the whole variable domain DAGVTQSPTHLIKTRGQQVTLRCSPISGHKSVSWYQQVLGQGPQFIFQYYEKEERGRGNFPDRFSARQFPNYSSELNVNALLLGDSALYLCASSFGDNEQFFGPGTRLTVL.

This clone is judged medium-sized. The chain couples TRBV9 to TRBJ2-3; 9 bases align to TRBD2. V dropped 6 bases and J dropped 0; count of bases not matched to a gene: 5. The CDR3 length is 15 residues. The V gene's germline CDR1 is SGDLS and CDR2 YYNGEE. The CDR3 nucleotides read TGTGCCAGCACCCCTAGCGGGACTAGCACAGATACGCAGTATTTT. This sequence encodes CASTPSGTSTDTQYF.

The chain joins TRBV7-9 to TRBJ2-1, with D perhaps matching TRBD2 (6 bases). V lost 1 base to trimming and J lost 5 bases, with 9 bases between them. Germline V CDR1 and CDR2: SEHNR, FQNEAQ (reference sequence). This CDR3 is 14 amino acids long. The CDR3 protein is CASSLGDSNNEQFF. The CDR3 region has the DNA TGTGCCAGCAGCTTAGGGGACTCAAACAATGAGCAGTTCTTC.

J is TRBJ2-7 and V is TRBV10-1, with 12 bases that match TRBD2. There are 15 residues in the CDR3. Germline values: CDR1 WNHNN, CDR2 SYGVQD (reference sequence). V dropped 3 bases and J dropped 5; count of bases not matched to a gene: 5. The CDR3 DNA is TGCGCCAGCAGTGATAGGACTAGCGGGGTCCACGAGCAGTACTTC. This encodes CASSDRTSGVHEQYF.

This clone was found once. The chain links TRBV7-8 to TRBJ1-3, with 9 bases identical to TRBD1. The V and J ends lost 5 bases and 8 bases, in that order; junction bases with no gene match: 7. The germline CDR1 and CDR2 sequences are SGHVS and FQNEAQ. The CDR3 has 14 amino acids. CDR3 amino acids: CASSLGQGGDTIYF. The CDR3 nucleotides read TGTGCCAGCAGCCTGGGACAGGGTGGGGACACCATATATTTT.

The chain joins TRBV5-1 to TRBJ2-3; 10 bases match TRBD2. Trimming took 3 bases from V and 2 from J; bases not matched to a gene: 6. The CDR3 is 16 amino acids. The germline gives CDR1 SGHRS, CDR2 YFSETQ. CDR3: CASSSLAGGATDTQYF. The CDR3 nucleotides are TGCGCCAGCAGCTCGTTAGCGGGGGGCGCCACAGATACGCAGTATTTT.

This CDR3 is CASSLVLSGGYGYTF. As DNA, the CDR3 is TGCGCCAGCAGCTTGGTTCTATCTGGGGGGTATGGCTACACCTTC. The chain has TRBV5-1 and TRBJ1-2; weak D call: TRBD1 (5 bases). Germline assignment: CDR1 SGHRS and CDR2 YFSETQ. The V gene lost 0 bases and the J gene lost 5 bases, with 14 bases spanning the gap. The CDR3 loop spans 15 amino acids.

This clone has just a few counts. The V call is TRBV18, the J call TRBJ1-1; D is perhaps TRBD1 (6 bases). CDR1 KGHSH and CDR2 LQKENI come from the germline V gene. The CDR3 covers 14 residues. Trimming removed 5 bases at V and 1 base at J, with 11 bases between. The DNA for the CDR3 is TGTGCCAGCTCATTATTACAGGGGAACACTGAAGCTTTCTTT. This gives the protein CASSLLQGNTEAFF.

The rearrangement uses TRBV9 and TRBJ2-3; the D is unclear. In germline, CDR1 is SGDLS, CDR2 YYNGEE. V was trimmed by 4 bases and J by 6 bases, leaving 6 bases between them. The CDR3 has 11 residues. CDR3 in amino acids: CASSTEDTQYF. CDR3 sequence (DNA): TGTGCCAGCAGCACAGAGGATACGCAGTATTTT.

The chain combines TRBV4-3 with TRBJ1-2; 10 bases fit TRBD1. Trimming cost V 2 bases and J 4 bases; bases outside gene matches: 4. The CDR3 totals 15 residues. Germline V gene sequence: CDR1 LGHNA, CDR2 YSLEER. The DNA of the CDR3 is TGCGCCAGCAGCCAACAGACAGGGGGCGGCTATGGCTACACCTTC. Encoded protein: CASSQQTGGGYGYTF.

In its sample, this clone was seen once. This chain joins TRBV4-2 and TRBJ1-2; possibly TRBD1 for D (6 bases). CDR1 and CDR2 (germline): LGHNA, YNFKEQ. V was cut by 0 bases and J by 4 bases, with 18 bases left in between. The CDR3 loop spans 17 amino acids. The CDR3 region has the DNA TGTGCCAGCAGCCAAGAAGGAACAGGGAAGTTGAGCTATGGCTACACCTTC. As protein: CASSQEGTGKLSYGYTF.

In nucleotides, the CDR3 is TGTGCCAGCTCACCACCTACGACAGGGTTGGTCGGTGAAGCTTTCTTT. Protein: CASSPPTTGLVGEAFF. This chain uses TRBV18 with TRBJ1-1; 7 bases are a match to TRBD1. V was pared by 0 bases and J by 7 bases, with 11 bases of the junction left unmatched. The CDR3 extends over 16 amino acids. Germline V gene lookup returns CDR1 KGHSH and CDR2 LQKENI.